This T cell receptor (beta chain) came from a study of OX40 agonist ivuxolimab in advanced cancers. Study details: Patients in the trial were receiving intravenous ivuxolimab every 2 weeks, at doses of 0.01 to 10 mg/kg. Hepatocellular carcinoma, melanoma, renal cell or head and neck cancer was diagnosed in the dose-escalation patients.

Assay: immunoSEQ multiplex PCR; the TCRdb copy retains only in-frame clones and omits some. Here the sample spans 25,000 to 35,000 clones, about 73% being singletons. With regard to this clone: The antigen is undetermined.

V gave up 5 bases and J gave up 12 bases, with 20 bases separating them. This CDR3 spans 14 amino acids. The germline V gene encodes CDR1 SNHLY and CDR2 FYNNEI. Study outcomes and limitations: Average numbers of expanded clones were greater in CD8+ T cells than in CD4+.

The sample here was CD4+ or CD8+ T cells sorted from blood, taken in a trial of the OX40 agonist ivuxolimab. The source is an adult with an advanced solid tumor such as melanoma, head and neck, liver or kidney cancer. V is TRBV2 and J is TRBJ1-5, with D possibly matching TRBD1 (5 bases). DNA of the CDR3: TGTGCCAGCAGTAACTACGACAGCCCCGGATACCAGCATTTT. The encoded protein is CASSNYDSPGYQHF. Looking up the rest from reference TRBV2 and TRBJ1-5 gives the full variable domain: EPEVTQTPSHQVTQMGQEVILRCVPISNHLYFYWYRQILGQKVEFLVSFYNNEISEKSEIFDDQFSVERPDGSNFTLKIRSTKLEDSAMYFCASSNYDSPGYQHFGDGTRLSIL.